The 21 T cell receptor beta chains below all came from one sample that was sequenced in a study of blood T cell repertoires in COVID-19. Sequencing used immunoSEQ multiplex PCR; TCRdb keeps in-frame clones, though not all of them. The profile covers 210,000 or so clones, with just over 85% appearing a single time and about 1.5% taken by the ten largest. Material: peripheral blood. These receptor sequences come from a young man with active or convalescent COVID-19.

This clone appeared a few times. Other DNA sequences in the same sample also yield this CDR3. The chain is built from TRBV30 and TRBJ2-7; 7 nucleotides match TRBD2. V lost 4 bases and J lost 4; bases outside the gene matches: 1. Germline CDR1 is GTSNPN and CDR2 is SVGIG (reference sequence). There are 11 residues in the CDR3. The CDR3 reads CAWTGGYEQYF. The CDR3 nucleotides read TGTGCCTGGACCGGGGGGTACGAGCAGTACTTC.

The chain uses TRBV15 and TRBJ1-2; 8 bases agree with TRBD1. V lost 3 bases, J lost 7 bases, and 19 bases stayed unmatched. The CDR3 covers 18 residues. Germline loops: CDR1 LNHNV, CDR2 YYDKDF (reference sequence). The CDR3 nucleotides read TGTGCCACCAGCAGGTCCGGGCGACAGGGGTCTTATAGGGGTGGCTACACCTTC. This encodes CATSRSGRQGSYRGGYTF.

The J gene is TRBJ1-2, the V gene TRBV28; TRBD1 matches at 7 bases. This CDR3 region has 13 residues. The J segment lost 4 bases and the V segment lost 6 bases, leaving 5 bases of the junction unmatched. From germline, CDR1 is MDHEN and CDR2 SYDVKM. CDR3 region: CASRPGQAYGYTF. CDR3 nucleotide sequence: TGTGCCAGCAGGCCAGGACAGGCCTATGGCTACACCTTC.

V usage is TRBV27 and J usage is TRBJ1-5; TRBD1 aligns across 7 bases. CDR3 length equals 15 residues. J was trimmed by 2 bases and V by 6 bases; bases with no gene match: 7. The germline CDR1 and CDR2 sequences are MNHEY and SMNVEV (reference sequence). CDR3 in amino acids: CASRIGGAGNQPQHF. The CDR3, as DNA: TGTGCCAGCAGGATAGGGGGCGCGGGCAATCAGCCCCAGCATTTT.

This sequence joins TRBV12-3 or TRBV12-4 and TRBJ1-1; tentatively, D is TRBD1 (5 bases). Trimming stripped 3 bases from V and 1 base from J, with 6 bases between. The CDR3 loop spans 13 amino acids. This CDR3 reads CASSLGQNTEAFF. The CDR3 DNA is TGTGCCAGCAGTTTGGGGCAGAACACTGAAGCTTTCTTT.

The CDR3 region has the DNA TGTGCCTGGTACGGGACAGGGGAGTCCTACGAGCAGTACTTC. Translation: CAWYGTGESYEQYF. The gene calls are TRBV30 and TRBJ2-7; 10 nucleotides match TRBD1. Germline lookup yields CDR1 GTSNPN and CDR2 SVGIG (reference sequence). This CDR3 is 14 amino acids long. The V gene end was trimmed by 5 bases and the J gene end by 1 base; junction bases not matched to a gene: 5. The entire variable domain, with the rest obtained from reference TRBV30 and TRBJ2-7, is as follows: SQTIHQWPATLVQPVGSPLSLECTVEGTSNPNLYWYRQAAGRGLQLLFYSVGIGQISSEVPQNLSASRPQDRQFILSSKKLLLSDSGFYLCAWYGTGESYEQYFGPGTRLTVT.

The chain recombines TRBV19 with TRBJ2-2; 9 nucleotides align to TRBD1. The CDR3 contains 15 residues. The V gene end was trimmed by 5 bases and the J gene end by 5 bases; junction bases not matched to a gene: 6. CDR1 and CDR2 (germline): LNHDA, SQIVND (reference sequence). The CDR3 DNA reads TGTGCCAGTAGTCCGGGACAGGGTGCTACCGGGGAGCTGTTTTTT. It encodes CASSPGQGATGELFF.

The chain joins TRBV5-5 to TRBJ2-7, with D unresolved. CDR3 length: 14 residues. The V gene's germline CDR1 is SGHKS and CDR2 YYEKEE (reference sequence). The V gene lost 2 bases and the J gene lost 0 bases, with 9 bases spanning the gap. The CDR3, as DNA: TGTGCCAGCAGCTTAAATCCAGGCTCCTACGAGCAGTACTTC. Translating gives CASSLNPGSYEQYF. Full variable domain (outside the CDR3, taken from reference TRBV5-5 and TRBJ2-7): DAGVTQSPTHLIKTRGQQVTLRCSPISGHKSVSWYQQVLGQGPQFIFQYYEKEERGRGNFPDRFSARQFPNYSSELNVNALLLGDSALYLCASSLNPGSYEQYFGPGTRLTVT.

The V and J genes are TRBV3-1 (or the pseudogene TRBV3-2) and TRBJ2-7; 9 bases line up with TRBD2. Per the germline V gene, CDR1 is LGHDT and CDR2 is YNNKEL (reference sequence). The CDR3 is made up of 15 amino acids. The V segment lost 5 bases and the J segment 0 bases; nucleotides outside the gene matches: 5. The CDR3 spells CASSKIAGASYEQYF. The CDR3 DNA is TGTGCCAGCAGCAAAATAGCGGGAGCCTCCTACGAGCAGTACTTC.

V usage is TRBV2 and J usage is TRBJ2-7, with 13 bases matching TRBD2. The CDR3 runs 14 residues. Unmatched junction bases numbered 4, after V lost 7 bases and J lost 4 bases. Germline lookup yields CDR1 SNHLY and CDR2 FYNNEI. The CDR3 here is CASKPGLAGYEQYF. The DNA of the CDR3 is TGTGCCAGCAAACCGGGACTAGCGGGATACGAGCAGTACTTC.

This chain uses TRBV6-4 with TRBJ2-3; D remains ambiguous. This CDR3 is 15 amino acids long. Trimming removed 4 bases from V and 2 bases from J, with 13 bases in between. Germline values: CDR1 MRHNA, CDR2 SNTAGT. The CDR3 coding sequence is TGTGCCAGCAGTGGATCGGCGGAGACCACAGATACGCAGTATTTT. Translation: CASSGSAETTDTQYF.

The rearrangement links TRBV18 to TRBJ2-3; D perhaps matches TRBD1 (6 bases). Per the germline V gene, CDR1 is KGHSH and CDR2 is LQKENI. Trimming pared 3 bases from V and 2 bases from J, leaving 39 bases between. The CDR3 is 24 amino acids. The CDR3: CASSPFRSLITDSPPGPHTDTQYF. The CDR3 DNA sequence: TGTGCCAGCTCACCTTTCCGGTCGCTAATAACGGACAGCCCTCCGGGTCCACACACAGATACGCAGTATTTT.

The chain carries TRBV6-5 and TRBJ2-7; 7 bases line up with TRBD1. Germline assignment: CDR1 MNHEY and CDR2 SVGAGI. The junction had 5 bases not matched to a gene; V was cut back by 0 bases and J by 3 bases. This CDR3 is 15 amino acids long. The CDR3 sequence: CASSYSGTAFYEQYF. As DNA, the CDR3 is TGTGCCAGCAGTTACTCCGGGACAGCGTTCTACGAGCAGTACTTC.

DNA for the CDR3: TGTGCCAGCAAGTTACTAGCGGTCAACACCGGGGAGCTGTTTTTT. It encodes CASKLLAVNTGELFF. The V and J genes are TRBV6-5 and TRBJ2-2; 8 bases fit TRBD2. Looked up from germline, CDR1 is MNHEY and CDR2 is SVGAGI. The CDR3 loop spans 15 amino acids. V trimming: 7 bases; J trimming: 2 bases; junction bases outside the gene matches: 6.

This clone showed up just a few times. The V call is TRBV7-2, the J call TRBJ1-1, with D unresolved. V was pared by 4 bases and J by 7 bases, with 13 bases between. Germline-derived CDR1 and CDR2 are SGHTA and FQGNSA. This CDR3 is 13 amino acids long. CDR3 bases: TGTGCCAGCAGCTCGTTGTCGGGAAGTGAAGCTTTCTTT. This encodes CASSSLSGSEAFF.

This chain links TRBV19 with TRBJ2-2; 12 nucleotides line up with TRBD1. V was pared by 6 bases and J by 4 bases, with 6 bases of the junction left unmatched. From germline, CDR1 is LNHDA and CDR2 SQIVND (reference sequence). The CDR3 consists of 16 residues. The CDR3 region is CASSRGQGAGTGELFF. The DNA of the CDR3 is TGTGCCAGTAGCAGGGGACAGGGGGCAGGCACCGGGGAGCTGTTTTTT.

The V and J genes are TRBV6-5 and TRBJ2-7; TRBD1 matches 8 bases. The CDR3 is 14 residues long. Germline V gene lookup returns CDR1 MNHEY and CDR2 SVGAGI. Losses at the gene ends were 6 bases for V and 0 bases for J; bases not matched to a gene: 4. DNA of the CDR3: TGTGCCAGCAGGGACAGGGCTGCCTCCTACGAGCAGTACTTC. This translates into CASRDRAASYEQYF.

The rearrangement uses TRBV3-1 (or the pseudogene TRBV3-2) and TRBJ2-5; tentative D call: TRBD1 (6 bases). The CDR3 is 16 residues long. Looked up from germline, CDR1 is LGHDT and CDR2 is YNNKEL (reference sequence). Trimming cost V 4 bases and J 7 bases, with 22 bases left between them. The CDR3 coding sequence is TGTGCCAGCAGCCCTAGATCCGGGACACCGAGGGTGACCCAGTACTTC. Protein: CASSPRSGTPRVTQYF.

The rearrangement joins TRBV5-4 to TRBJ2-4, with 8 nucleotides matching TRBD1. The CDR3 extends over 16 amino acids. V was pared by 2 bases and J by 0 bases, with 4 bases of the junction left unmatched. Germline V CDR1 and CDR2: SGHNT, YYREEE (reference sequence). The CDR3 sequence: CASSLTTGGAKNIQYF. The CDR3 DNA reads as TGTGCCAGCAGCTTAACCACAGGGGGAGCCAAAAACATTCAGTACTTC. The full variable domain, with the rest looked up from reference TRBV5-4 and TRBJ2-4, is ETGVTQSPTHLIKTRGQQVTLRCSSQSGHNTVSWYQQALGQGPQFIFQYYREEENGRGNFPPRFSGLQFPNYSSELNVNALELDDSALYLCASSLTTGGAKNIQYFGAGTRLSVL.

This rearrangement joins TRBV7-9 to TRBJ2-1; 13 nucleotides agree with TRBD2. Unmatched junction bases numbered 7, after V lost 1 base and J lost 7 bases. The V gene's germline CDR1 is SEHNR and CDR2 FQNEAQ (reference sequence). The CDR3 has 17 amino acids. The CDR3 DNA is TGTGCCAGCAGCTTAGGGACTAGCGGGAGATTCGATAATGAGCAGTTCTTC. Translating gives CASSLGTSGRFDNEQFF.

The chain combines TRBV30 with TRBJ2-7, with 8 nucleotides matching TRBD2. Germline lookup yields CDR1 GTSNPN and CDR2 SVGIG (reference sequence). This CDR3 has 16 residues. V shed 0 bases, J shed 3 bases, and the junction held 10 bases outside the gene matches. The CDR3 sequence: CAWSVAGGHPVYEQYF. In DNA, the CDR3 is TGTGCCTGGAGTGTCGCGGGAGGCCACCCCGTCTACGAGCAGTACTTC.